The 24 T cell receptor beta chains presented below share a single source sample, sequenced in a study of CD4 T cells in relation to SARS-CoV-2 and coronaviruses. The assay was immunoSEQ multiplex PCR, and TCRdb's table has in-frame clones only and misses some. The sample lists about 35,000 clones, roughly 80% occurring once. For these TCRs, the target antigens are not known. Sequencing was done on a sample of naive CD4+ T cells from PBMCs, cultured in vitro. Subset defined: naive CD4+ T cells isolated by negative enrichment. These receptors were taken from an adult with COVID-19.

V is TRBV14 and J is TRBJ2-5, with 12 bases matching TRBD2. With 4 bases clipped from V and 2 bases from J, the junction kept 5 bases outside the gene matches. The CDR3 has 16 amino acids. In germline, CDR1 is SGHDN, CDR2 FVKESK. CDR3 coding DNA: TGTGCCAGCAGCCTCGGACTAGCGGGAAGTCAAGAGACCCAGTACTTC. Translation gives CASSLGLAGSQETQYF.

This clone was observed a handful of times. CDR3 DNA sequence: TGTGCCAGCAGAGGCAGGGAGGACTATGGCTACACCTTC. Translation gives CASRGREDYGYTF. The rearrangement joins TRBV7-9 to TRBJ1-2; possibly TRBD1 for D (5 bases). This CDR3 is built from 13 residues. V was trimmed by 6 bases and J by 3 bases, leaving 11 bases between them. The germline CDR1 and CDR2 sequences are SEHNR and FQNEAQ (reference sequence). Drawing the rest from reference TRBV7-9 and TRBJ1-2, the complete variable domain is DTGVSQNPRHKITKRGQNVTFRCDPISEHNRLYWYRQTLGQGPEFLTYFQNEAQLEKSRLLSDRFSAERPKGSFSTLEIQRTEQGDSAMYLCASRGREDYGYTFGSGTRLTVV.

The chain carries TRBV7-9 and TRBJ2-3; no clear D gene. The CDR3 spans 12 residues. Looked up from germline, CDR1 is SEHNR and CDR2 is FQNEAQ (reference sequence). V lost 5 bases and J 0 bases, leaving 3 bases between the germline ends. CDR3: CASSPSTDTQYF. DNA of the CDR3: TGTGCCAGCAGCCCTAGCACAGATACGCAGTATTTT.

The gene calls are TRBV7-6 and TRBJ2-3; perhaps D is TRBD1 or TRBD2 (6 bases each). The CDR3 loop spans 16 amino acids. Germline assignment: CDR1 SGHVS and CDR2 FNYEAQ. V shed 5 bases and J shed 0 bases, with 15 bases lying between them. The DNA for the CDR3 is TGTGCCAGCAGCCACAGGGACTTACCTAGCACAGATACGCAGTATTTT. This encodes CASSHRDLPSTDTQYF.

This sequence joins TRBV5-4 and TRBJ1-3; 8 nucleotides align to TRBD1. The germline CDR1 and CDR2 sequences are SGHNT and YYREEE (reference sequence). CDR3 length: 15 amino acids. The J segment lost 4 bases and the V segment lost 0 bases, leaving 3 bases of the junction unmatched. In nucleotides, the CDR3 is TGTGCCAGCAGCTTGGGCCGGGACAGGGGAAACACCATATATTTT. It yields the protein CASSLGRDRGNTIYF.

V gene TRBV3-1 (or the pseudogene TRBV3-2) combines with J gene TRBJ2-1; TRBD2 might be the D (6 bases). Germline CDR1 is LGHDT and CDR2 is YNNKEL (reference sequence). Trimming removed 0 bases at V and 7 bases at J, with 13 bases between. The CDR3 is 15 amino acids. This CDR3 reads CASSQENGRGNEQFF. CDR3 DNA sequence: TGTGCCAGCAGCCAAGAGAACGGGAGAGGAAATGAGCAGTTCTTC.

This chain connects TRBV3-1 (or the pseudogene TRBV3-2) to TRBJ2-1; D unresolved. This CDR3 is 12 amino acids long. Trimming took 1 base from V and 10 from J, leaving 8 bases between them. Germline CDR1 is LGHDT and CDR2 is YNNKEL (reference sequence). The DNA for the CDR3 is TGTGCCAGCAGCCAAGTATCAGGAGAGCAGTTCTTC. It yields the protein CASSQVSGEQFF.

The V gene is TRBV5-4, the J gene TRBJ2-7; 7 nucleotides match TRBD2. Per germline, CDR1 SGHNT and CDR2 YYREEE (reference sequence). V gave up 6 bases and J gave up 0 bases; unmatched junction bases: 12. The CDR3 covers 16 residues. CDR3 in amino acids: CASTPTGGVSSYEQYF. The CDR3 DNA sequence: TGTGCCAGCACCCCCACTGGGGGGGTCAGCTCCTACGAGCAGTACTTC.

Written as DNA, the CDR3 is TGTGCCTGGGACCCTGGAAGGACTAACTCTGGGGCCAACGTCCTGACTTTC. It encodes CAWDPGRTNSGANVLTF. This chain uses TRBV30 with TRBJ2-6, with a possible D match to TRBD2 (6 bases). The CDR3 totals 17 residues. From germline, CDR1 is GTSNPN and CDR2 SVGIG (reference sequence). Trimming took off 5 bases at V and 0 bases at J, with 17 bases between the two ends.

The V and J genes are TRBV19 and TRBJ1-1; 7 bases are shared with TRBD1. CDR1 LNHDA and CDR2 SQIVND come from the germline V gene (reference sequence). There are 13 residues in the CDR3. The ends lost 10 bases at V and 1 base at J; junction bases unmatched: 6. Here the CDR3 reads CATQTGPNTEAFF. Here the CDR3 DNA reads TGTGCCACCCAGACAGGGCCGAACACTGAAGCTTTCTTT.

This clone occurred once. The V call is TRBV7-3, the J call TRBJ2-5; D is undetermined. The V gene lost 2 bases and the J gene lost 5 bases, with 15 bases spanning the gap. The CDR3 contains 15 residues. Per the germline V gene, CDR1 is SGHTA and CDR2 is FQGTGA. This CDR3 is CASSLSSISSETQYF. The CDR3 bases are TGTGCCAGCAGCTTATCGAGTATTTCATCGGAGACCCAGTACTTC. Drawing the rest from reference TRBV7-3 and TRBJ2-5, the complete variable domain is GAGVSQTPSNKVTEKGKYVELRCDPISGHTALYWYRQSLGQGPEFLIYFQGTGAADDSGLPNDRFFAVRPEGSVSTLKIQRTERGDSAVYLCASSLSSISSETQYFGPGTRLLVL.

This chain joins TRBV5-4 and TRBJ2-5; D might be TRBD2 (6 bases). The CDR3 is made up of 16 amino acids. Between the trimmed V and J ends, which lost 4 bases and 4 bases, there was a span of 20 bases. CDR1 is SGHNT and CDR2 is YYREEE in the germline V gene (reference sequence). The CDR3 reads CASSPYRSGVGETQYF. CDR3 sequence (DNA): TGTGCCAGCAGCCCGTATCGATCGGGGGTAGGAGAGACCCAGTACTTC.

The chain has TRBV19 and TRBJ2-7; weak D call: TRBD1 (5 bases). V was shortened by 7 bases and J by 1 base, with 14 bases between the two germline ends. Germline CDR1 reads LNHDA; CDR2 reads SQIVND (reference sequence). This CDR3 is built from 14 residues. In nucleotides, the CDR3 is TGTGCCAGTACTAAGACCCAGGGTTCCTACGAGCAGTACTTC. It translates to CASTKTQGSYEQYF.

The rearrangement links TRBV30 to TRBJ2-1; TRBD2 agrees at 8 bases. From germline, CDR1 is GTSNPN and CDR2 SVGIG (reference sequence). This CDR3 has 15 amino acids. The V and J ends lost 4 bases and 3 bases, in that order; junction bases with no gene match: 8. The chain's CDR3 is CAWISGTLIYNEQFF. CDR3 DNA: TGTGCCTGGATTAGCGGGACTCTTATCTACAATGAGCAGTTCTTC.

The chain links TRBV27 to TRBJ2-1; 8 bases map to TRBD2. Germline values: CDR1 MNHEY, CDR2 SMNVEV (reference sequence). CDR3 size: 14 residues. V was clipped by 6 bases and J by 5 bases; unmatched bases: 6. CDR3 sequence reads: CASRRAGVDNEQFF. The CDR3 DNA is TGTGCCAGCAGGAGAGCGGGAGTAGACAATGAGCAGTTCTTC.

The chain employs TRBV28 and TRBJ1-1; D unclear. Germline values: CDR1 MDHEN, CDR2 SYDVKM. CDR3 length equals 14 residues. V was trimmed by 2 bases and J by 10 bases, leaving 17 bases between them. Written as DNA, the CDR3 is TGTGCCAGCAGTTTAGTATTAAGGGCGATAGGAGCTTTCTTT. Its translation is CASSLVLRAIGAFF.

CDR3 nucleotide sequence: TGTGCCAGCAGTTACTCGACGGCGGGAGGGCCCTACGAGCAGTACTTC. It codes for CASSYSTAGGPYEQYF. This sequence joins TRBV6-2 or TRBV6-3 and TRBJ2-7; 9 bases are a match to TRBD2. Germline loops: CDR1 MNHEY, CDR2 SVGEGT. The CDR3 is made up of 16 amino acids. The ends lost 0 bases at V and 2 bases at J; junction bases unmatched: 5.

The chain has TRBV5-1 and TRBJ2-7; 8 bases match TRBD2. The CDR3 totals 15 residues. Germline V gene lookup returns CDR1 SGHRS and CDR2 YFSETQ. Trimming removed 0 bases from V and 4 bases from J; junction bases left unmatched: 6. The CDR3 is CASSLAGTRLYEQYF. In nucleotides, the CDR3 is TGCGCCAGCAGCTTGGCCGGGACTAGATTATACGAGCAGTACTTC. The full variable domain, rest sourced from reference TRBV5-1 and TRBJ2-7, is KAGVTQTPRYLIKTRGQQVTLSCSPISGHRSVSWYQQTPGQGLQFLFEYFSETQRNKGNFPGRFSGRQFSNSRSEMNVSTLELGDSALYLCASSLAGTRLYEQYFGPGTRLTVT.

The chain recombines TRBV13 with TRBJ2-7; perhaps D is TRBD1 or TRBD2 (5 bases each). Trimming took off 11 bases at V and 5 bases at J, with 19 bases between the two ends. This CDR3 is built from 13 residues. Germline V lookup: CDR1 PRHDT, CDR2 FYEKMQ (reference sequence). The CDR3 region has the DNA TGTGCCTCCAAGGGACGCGAAAGGGACGAGCAGTACTTC. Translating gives CASKGRERDEQYF.

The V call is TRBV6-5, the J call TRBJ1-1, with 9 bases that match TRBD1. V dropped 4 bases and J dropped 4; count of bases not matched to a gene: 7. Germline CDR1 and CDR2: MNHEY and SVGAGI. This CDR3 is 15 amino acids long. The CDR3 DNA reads TGTGCCAGCAGTTTCCAGGGACAGGGTGGCACTGAAGCTTTCTTT. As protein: CASSFQGQGGTEAFF.

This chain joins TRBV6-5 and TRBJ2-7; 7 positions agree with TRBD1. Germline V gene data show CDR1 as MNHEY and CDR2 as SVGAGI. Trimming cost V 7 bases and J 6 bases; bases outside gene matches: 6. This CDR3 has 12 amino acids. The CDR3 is CASTRQGSEQYF. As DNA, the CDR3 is TGTGCCAGCACGCGACAGGGATCCGAGCAGTACTTC.

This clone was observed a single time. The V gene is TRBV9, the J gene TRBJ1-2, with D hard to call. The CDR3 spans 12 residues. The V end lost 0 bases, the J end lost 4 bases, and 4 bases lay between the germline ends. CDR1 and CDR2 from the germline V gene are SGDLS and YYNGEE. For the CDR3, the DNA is TGTGCCAGCAGCGTAGGGCCCTATGGCTACACCTTC. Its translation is CASSVGPYGYTF.

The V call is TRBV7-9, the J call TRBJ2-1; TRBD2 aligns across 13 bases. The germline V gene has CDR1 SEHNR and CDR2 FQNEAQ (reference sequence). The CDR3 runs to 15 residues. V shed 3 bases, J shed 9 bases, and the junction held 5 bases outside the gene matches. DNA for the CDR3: TGTGCCAGCAGCTTGGAAGGACTAGCGGGAGCTGAGCAGTTCTTC. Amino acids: CASSLEGLAGAEQFF.

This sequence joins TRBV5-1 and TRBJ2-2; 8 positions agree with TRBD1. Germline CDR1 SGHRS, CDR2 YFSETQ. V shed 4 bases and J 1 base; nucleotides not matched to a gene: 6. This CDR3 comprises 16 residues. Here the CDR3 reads CASSPTGQENTGELFF. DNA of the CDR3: TGCGCCAGCAGCCCTACGGGACAGGAGAACACCGGGGAGCTGTTTTTT.